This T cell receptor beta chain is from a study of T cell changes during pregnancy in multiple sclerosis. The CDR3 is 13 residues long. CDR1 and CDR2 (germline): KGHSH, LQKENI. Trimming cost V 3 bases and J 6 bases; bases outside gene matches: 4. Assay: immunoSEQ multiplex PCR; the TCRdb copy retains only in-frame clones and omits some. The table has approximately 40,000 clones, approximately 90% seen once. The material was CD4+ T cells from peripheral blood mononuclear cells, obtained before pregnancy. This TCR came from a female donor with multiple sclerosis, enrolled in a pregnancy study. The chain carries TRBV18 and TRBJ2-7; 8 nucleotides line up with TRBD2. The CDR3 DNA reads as TGTGCCAGCTCACCCAACGGGGGGGGCGAGCAGTACTTC. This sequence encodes CASSPNGGGEQYF.